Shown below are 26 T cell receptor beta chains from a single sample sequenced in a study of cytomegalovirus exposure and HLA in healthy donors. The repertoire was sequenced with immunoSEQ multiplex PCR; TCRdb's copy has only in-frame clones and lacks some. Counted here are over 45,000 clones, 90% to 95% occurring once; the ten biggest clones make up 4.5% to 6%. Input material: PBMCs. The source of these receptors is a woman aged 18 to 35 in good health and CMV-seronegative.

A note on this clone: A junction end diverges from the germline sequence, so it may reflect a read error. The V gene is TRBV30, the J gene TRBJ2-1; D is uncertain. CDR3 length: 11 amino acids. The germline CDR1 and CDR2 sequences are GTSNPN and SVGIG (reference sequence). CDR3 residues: CAWSVSEPQFF. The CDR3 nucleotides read TGTGCTTGGAGTGTGTCGGAGCCCCAGTTCTTC.

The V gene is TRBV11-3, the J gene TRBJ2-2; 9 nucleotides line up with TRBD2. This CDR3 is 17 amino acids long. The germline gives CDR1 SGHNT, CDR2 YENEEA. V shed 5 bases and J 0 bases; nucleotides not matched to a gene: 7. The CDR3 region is CASSPILAGSNTGELFF. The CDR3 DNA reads TGTGCCAGCAGCCCCATCCTAGCGGGATCGAACACCGGGGAGCTGTTTTTT.

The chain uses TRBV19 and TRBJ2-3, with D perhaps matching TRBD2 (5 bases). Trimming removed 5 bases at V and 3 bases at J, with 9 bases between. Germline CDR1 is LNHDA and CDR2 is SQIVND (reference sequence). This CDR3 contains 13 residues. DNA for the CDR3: TGTGCCAGTAGTCTCTCGGGGACAGATACGCAGTATTTT. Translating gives CASSLSGTDTQYF.

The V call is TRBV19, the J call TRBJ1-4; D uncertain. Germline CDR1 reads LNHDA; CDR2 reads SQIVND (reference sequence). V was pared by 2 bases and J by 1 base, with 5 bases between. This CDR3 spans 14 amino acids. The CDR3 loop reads CASSIQRTNEKLFF. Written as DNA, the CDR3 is TGTGCCAGTAGTATACAGCGAACTAATGAAAAACTGTTTTTT.

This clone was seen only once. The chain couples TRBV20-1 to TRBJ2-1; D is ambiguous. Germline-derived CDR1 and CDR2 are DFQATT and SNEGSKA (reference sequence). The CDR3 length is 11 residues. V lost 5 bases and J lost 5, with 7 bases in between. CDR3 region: CSALPDNEQFF. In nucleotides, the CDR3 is TGCAGTGCTCTTCCGGACAATGAGCAGTTCTTC.

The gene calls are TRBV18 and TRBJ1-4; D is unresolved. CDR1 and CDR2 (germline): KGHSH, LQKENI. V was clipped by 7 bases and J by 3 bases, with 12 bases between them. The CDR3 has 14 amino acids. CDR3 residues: CASCGAVANEKLFF. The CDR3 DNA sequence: TGTGCCAGCTGCGGTGCCGTGGCTAATGAAAAACTGTTTTTT. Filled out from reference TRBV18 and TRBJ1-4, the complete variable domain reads NAGVMQNPRHLVRRRGQEARLRCSPMKGHSHVYWYRQLPEEGLKFMVYLQKENIIDESGMPKERFSAEFPKEGPSILRIQQVVRGDSAAYFCASCGAVANEKLFFGSGTQLSVL.

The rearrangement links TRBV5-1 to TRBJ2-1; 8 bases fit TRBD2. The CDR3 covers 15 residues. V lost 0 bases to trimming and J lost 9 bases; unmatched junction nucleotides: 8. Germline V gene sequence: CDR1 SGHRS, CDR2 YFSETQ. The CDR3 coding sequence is TGCGCCAGCAGCTTGGGAGCGGGAGAGAAACGTGAGCAGTTCTTC. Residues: CASSLGAGEKREQFF.

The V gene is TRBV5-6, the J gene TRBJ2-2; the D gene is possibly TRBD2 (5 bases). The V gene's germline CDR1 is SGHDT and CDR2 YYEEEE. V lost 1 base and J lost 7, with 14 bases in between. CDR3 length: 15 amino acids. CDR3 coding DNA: TGTGCCAGCAGCTTGAGCGGATTTTCATACGGGGAGCTGTTTTTT. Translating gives CASSLSGFSYGELFF. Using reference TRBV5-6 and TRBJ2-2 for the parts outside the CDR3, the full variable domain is DAGVTQSPTHLIKTRGQQVTLRCSPKSGHDTVSWYQQALGQGPQFIFQYYEEEERQRGNFPDRFSGHQFPNYSSELNVNALLLGDSALYLCASSLSGFSYGELFFGEGSRLTVL.

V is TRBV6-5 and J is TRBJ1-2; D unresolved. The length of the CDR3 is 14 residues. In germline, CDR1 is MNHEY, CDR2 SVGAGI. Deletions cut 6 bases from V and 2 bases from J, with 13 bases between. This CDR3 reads CASSGGPFNYGYTF. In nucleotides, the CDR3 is TGTGCCAGCAGCGGAGGGCCGTTCAACTATGGCTACACCTTC.

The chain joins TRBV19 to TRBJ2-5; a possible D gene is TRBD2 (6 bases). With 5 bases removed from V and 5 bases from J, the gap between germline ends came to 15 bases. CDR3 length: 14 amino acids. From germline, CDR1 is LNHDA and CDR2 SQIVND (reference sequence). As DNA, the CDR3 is TGTGCCAGTAGTCTTGGAACTAGCCCTGAGACCCAGTACTTC. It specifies CASSLGTSPETQYF.

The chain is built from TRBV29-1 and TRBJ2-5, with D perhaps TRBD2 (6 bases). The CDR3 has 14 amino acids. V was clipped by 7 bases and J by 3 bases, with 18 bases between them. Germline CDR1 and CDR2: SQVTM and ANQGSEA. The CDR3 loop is CSAQPGTGEETQYF. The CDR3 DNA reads TGCAGCGCCCAACCCGGGACGGGAGAAGAGACCCAGTACTTC.

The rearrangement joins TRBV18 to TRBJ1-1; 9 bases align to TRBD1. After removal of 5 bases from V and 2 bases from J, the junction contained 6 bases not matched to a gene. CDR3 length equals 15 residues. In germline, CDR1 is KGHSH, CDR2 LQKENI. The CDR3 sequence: CASSSRTGENTEAFF. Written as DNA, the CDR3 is TGTGCCAGCTCATCTAGGACAGGGGAAAACACTGAAGCTTTCTTT. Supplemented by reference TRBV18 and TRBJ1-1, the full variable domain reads NAGVMQNPRHLVRRRGQEARLRCSPMKGHSHVYWYRQLPEEGLKFMVYLQKENIIDESGMPKERFSAEFPKEGPSILRIQQVVRGDSAAYFCASSSRTGENTEAFFGQGTRLTVV.

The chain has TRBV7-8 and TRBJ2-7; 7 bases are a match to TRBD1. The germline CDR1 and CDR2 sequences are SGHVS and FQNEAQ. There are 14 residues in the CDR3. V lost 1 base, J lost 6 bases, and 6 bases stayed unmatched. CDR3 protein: CASSLGRQGGEQYV. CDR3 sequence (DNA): TGTGCCAGCAGCTTAGGCCGACAGGGCGGCGAGCAGTACGTC.

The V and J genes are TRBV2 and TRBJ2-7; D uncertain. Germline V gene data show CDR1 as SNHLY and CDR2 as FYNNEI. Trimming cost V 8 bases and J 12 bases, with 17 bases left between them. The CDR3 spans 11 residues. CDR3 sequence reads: CASVGTRSLYF. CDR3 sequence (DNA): TGTGCCAGCGTTGGAACACGGAGTCTGTACTTC.

CDR3 sequence reads: CASRGLAGGKDEQFF. The CDR3 DNA reads TGTGCCAGCAGAGGACTAGCGGGAGGTAAAGATGAGCAGTTCTTC. This chain joins TRBV27 and TRBJ2-1; 14 bases match TRBD2. The V gene end was trimmed by 6 bases and the J gene end by 8 bases; junction bases not matched to a gene: 6. The CDR3 has 15 amino acids. Germline V lookup: CDR1 MNHEY, CDR2 SMNVEV (reference sequence).

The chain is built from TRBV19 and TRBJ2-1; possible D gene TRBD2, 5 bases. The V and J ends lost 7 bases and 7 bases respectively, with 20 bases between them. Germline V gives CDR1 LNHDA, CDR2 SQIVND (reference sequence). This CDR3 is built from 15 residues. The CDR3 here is CASNPSSIFGNEQFF. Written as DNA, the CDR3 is TGTGCCAGTAATCCTAGCTCGATTTTTGGTAATGAGCAGTTCTTC.

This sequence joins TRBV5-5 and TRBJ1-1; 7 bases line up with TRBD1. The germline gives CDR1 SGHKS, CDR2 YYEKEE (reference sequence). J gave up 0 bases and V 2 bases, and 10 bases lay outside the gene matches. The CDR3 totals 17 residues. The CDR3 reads CASSFGPGGTMNTEAFF. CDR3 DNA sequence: TGTGCCAGCAGCTTTGGGCCAGGGGGTACCATGAACACTGAAGCTTTCTTT.

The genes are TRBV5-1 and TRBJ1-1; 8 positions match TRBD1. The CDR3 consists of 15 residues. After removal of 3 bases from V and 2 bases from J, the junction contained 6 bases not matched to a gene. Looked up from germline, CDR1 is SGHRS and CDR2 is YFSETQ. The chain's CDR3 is CASSSQGTGNTEAFF. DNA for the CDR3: TGCGCCAGCAGCTCTCAAGGGACAGGAAACACTGAAGCTTTCTTT.

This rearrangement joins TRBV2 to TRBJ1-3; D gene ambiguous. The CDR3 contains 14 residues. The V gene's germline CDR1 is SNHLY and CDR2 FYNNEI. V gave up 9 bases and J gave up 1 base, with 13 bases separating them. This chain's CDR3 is CARGDLGSGNTIYF. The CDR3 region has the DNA TGTGCCAGGGGCGACCTTGGTTCTGGAAACACCATATATTTT.

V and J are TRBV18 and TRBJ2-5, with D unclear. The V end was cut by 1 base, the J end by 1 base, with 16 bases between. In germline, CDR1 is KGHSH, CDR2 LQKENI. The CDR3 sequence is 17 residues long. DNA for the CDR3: TGTGCCAGCTCACCACTCAAGCAGGCCAACCGCCAAGAGACCCAGTACTTC. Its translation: CASSPLKQANRQETQYF.

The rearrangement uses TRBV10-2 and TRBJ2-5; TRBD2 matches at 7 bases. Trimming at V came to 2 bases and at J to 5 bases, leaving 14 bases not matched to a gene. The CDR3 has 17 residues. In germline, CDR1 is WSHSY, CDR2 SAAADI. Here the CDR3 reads CASSEIAWGGSGETQYF. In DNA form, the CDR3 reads TGCGCCAGCAGTGAGATCGCTTGGGGGGGGTCTGGGGAGACCCAGTACTTC.

The CDR3 loop is CASSQERVGVGNTIYF. The CDR3 DNA reads TGCGCCAGCAGCCAAGAACGGGTAGGAGTCGGAAACACCATATATTTT. This chain uses TRBV4-1 with TRBJ1-3; D ambiguous. V dropped 0 bases and J dropped 4 bases, with 13 bases sitting between them. In germline, CDR1 is MGHRA, CDR2 YSYEKL. The CDR3 length is 16 residues.

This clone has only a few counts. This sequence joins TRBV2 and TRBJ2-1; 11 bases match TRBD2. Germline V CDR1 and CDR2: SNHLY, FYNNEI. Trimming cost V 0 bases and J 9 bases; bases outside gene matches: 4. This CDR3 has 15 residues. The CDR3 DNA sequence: TGTGCCAGCAGTGAAGCAACTAGCGGGAGTGCTGAGCAGTTCTTC. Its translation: CASSEATSGSAEQFF.

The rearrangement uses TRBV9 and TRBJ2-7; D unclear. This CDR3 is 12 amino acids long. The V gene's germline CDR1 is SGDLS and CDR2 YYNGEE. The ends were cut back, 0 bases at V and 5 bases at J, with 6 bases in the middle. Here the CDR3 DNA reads TGTGCCAGCAGCGTAGGTGGGCACGAGCAGTACTTC. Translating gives CASSVGGHEQYF. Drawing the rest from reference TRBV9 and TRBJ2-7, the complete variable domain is DSGVTQTPKHLITATGQRVTLRCSPRSGDLSVYWYQQSLDQGLQFLIQYYNGEERAKGNILERFSAQQFPDLHSELNLSSLELGDSALYFCASSVGGHEQYFGPGTRLTVT.

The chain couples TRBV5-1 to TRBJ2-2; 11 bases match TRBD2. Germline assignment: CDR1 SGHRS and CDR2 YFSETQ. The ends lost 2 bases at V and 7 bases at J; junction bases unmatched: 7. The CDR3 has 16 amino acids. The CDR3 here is CASSLRTSGLNGELFF. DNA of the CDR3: TGCGCCAGCAGCTTAAGGACTAGCGGGTTGAACGGGGAGCTGTTTTTT.

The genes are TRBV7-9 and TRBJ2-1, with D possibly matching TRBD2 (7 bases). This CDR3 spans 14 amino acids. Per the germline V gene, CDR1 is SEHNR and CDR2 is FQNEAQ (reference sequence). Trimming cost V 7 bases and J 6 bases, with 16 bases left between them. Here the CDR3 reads CASTVAGALNEQFF. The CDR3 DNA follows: TGTGCCAGCACCGTGGCGGGGGCCCTCAATGAGCAGTTCTTC. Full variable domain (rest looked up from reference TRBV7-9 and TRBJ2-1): DTGVSQNPRHKITKRGQNVTFRCDPISEHNRLYWYRQTLGQGPEFLTYFQNEAQLEKSRLLSDRFSAERPKGSFSTLEIQRTEQGDSAMYLCASTVAGALNEQFFGPGTRLTVL.